This T cell receptor beta chain was captured by sequencing in a study of blood T cells in healthy people across ages. Comments on this clonotype: Antigen specificity is unknown.

Findings and limits, study-wide: It was held that diversity estimates obtained from one million T cells represented underestimates.

The CDR3 is made up of 14 amino acids. The germline V gene encodes CDR1 MNHEY and CDR2 SVGEGT. Trimming took 6 bases from V and 5 from J, leaving 17 bases between them. Every participating donor contributed 8 to 10 milliliters of peripheral blood through a draw. Total RNA extracted from each sample amounted to at least 6 micrograms. Through a sample-barcoded 5' primer and a J-beta primer mix, a second PCR was run for roughly 6 to 12 cycles. Tags on each cDNA molecule came from a template-switch adaptor with 12 random nucleotides. TCRdb fed the 5' RACE reads into MiXCR, producing one record per CDR3 protein. This table has 850,000 to 1,300,000 distinct CDR3 sequences, more than 40% appearing once.

Sequences were obtained from blood. This sequence joins TRBV6-2 or TRBV6-3 and TRBJ2-7; D tentatively reads TRBD1 or TRBD2 (5 bases each). The sequence was obtained from a woman aged 55-69 years in good health. This chain's CDR3 is CASRTSGTPHEQYF. CDR3 coding DNA: TGTGCCAGCAGAACCTCCGGGACCCCGCACGAGCAGTACTTC.